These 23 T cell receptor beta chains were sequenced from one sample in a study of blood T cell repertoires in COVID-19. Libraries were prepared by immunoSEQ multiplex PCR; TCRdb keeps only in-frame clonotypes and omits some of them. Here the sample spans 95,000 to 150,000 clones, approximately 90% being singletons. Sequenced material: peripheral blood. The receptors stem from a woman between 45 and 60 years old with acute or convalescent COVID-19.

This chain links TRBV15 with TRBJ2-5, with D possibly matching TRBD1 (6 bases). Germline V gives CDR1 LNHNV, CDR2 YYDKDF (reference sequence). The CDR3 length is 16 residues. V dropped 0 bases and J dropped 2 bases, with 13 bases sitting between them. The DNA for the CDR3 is TGTGCCACCAGCAGAGATCGAGGCAGGGGACAAGAGACCCAGTACTTC. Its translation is CATSRDRGRGQETQYF.

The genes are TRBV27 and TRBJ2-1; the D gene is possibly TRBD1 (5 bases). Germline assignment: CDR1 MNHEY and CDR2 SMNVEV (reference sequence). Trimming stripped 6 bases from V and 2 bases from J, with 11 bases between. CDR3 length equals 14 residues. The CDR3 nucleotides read TGTGCCAGCAGGCCTCTAGGGGCCTACAATGAGCAGTTCTTC. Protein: CASRPLGAYNEQFF.

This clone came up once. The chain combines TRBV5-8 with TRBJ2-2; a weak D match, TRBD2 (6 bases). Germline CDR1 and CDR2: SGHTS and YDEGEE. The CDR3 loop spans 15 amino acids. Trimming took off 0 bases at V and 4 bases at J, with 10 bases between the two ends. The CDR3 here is CASSLGTGATGELFF. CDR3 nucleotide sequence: TGTGCCAGCAGCTTGGGAACGGGAGCCACCGGGGAGCTGTTTTTT.

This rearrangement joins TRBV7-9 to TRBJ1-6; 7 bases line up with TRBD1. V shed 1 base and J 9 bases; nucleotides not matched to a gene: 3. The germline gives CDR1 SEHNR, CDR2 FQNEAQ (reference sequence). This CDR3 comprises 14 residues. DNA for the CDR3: TGTGCCAGCAGCTTAGGGCAGGGGGTTTCACCCCTCCACTTT. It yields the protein CASSLGQGVSPLHF.

The CDR3 DNA reads TGTGCCAGCTCACCCTCTAGCCCCTCTGGAAACACCATATATTTT. Protein sequence: CASSPSSPSGNTIYF. V and J are TRBV18 and TRBJ1-3; D gene unclear. The germline gives CDR1 KGHSH, CDR2 LQKENI. Trimming pared 3 bases from V and 0 bases from J, leaving 9 bases between. This CDR3 is 15 amino acids long.

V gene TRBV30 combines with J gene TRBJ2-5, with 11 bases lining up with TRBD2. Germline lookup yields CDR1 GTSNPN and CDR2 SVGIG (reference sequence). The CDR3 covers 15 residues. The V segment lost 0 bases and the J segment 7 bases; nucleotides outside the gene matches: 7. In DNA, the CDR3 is TGTGCCTGGAGTGTACTCGTTACTAGCGGGGGGACCCAGTACTTC. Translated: CAWSVLVTSGGTQYF.

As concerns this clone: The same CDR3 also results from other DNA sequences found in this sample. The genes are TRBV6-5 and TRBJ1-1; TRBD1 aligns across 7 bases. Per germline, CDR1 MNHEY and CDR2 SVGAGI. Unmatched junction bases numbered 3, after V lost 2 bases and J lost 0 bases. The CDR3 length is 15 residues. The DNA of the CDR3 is TGTGCCAGCAGTTACGCGGGGACAGTGAACACTGAAGCTTTCTTT. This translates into CASSYAGTVNTEAFF.

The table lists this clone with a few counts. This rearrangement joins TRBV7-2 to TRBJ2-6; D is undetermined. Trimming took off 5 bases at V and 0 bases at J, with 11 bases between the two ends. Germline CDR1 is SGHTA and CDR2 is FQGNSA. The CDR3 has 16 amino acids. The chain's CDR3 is CASSPSVGSGANVLTF. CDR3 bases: TGTGCCAGCAGCCCCTCGGTCGGCTCTGGGGCCAACGTCCTGACTTTC.

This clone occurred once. CDR3 amino acids: CASSRTFQDTEAFF. CDR3 DNA: TGTGCCAGCAGCCGGACATTCCAAGACACTGAAGCTTTCTTT. The V and J genes are TRBV6-5 and TRBJ1-1, with D possibly matching TRBD1 (5 bases). Trimming took off 6 bases at V and 3 bases at J, with 14 bases between the two ends. The CDR3 sequence is 14 residues long. CDR1 MNHEY and CDR2 SVGAGI come from the germline V gene.

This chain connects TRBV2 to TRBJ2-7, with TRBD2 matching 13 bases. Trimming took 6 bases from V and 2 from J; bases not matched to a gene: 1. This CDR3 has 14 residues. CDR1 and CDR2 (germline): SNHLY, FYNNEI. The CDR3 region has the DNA TGTGCCAGCAGGGGGACTAGCGGGGCCTACGAGCAGTACTTC. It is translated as CASRGTSGAYEQYF.

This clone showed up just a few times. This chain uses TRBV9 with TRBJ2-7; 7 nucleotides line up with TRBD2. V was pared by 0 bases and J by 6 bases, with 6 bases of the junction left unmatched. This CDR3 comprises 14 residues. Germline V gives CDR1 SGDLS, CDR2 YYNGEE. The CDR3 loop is CASSVGDGEGEQYF. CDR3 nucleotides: TGTGCCAGCAGCGTAGGGGATGGGGAGGGCGAGCAGTACTTC.

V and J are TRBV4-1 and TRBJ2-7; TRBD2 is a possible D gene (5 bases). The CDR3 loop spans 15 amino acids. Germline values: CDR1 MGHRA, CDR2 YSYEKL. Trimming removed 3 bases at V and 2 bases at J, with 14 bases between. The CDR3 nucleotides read TGCGCCAGCAGCCACCTGGGGAGAAACACCTACGAGCAGTACTTC. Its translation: CASSHLGRNTYEQYF.

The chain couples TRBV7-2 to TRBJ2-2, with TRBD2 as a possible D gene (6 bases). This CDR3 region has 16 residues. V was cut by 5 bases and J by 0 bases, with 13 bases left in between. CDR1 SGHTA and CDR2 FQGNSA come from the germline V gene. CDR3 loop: CASSRPGLANTGELFF. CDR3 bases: TGTGCCAGCAGCCGCCCGGGACTGGCGAACACCGGGGAGCTGTTTTTT.

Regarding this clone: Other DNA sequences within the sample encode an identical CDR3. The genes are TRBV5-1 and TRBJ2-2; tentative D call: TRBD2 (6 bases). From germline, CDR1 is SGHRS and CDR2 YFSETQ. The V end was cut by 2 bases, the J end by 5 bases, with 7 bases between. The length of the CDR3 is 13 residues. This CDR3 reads CASSFGGTGELFF. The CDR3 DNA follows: TGCGCCAGCAGCTTTGGAGGGACCGGGGAGCTGTTTTTT.

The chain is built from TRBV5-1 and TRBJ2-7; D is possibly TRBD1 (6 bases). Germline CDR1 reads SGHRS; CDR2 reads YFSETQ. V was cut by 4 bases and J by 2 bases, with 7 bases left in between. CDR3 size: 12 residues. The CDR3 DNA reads TGCGCCAGCAGCCGGACAGCCTACGAGCAGTACTTC. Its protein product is CASSRTAYEQYF.

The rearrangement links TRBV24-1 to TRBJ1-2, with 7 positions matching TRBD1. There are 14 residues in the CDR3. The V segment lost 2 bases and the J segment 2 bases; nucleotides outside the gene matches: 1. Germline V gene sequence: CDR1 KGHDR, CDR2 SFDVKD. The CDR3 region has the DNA TGTGCCACCAGTGATTGGGACAGCAACTATGGCTACACCTTC. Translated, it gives CATSDWDSNYGYTF.

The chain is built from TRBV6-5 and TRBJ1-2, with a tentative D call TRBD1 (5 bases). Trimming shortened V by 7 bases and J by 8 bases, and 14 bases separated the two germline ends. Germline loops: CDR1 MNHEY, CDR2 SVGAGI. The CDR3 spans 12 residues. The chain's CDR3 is CASNGGVGGYTF. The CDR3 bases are TGTGCCAGCAATGGGGGGGTAGGCGGCTACACCTTC.

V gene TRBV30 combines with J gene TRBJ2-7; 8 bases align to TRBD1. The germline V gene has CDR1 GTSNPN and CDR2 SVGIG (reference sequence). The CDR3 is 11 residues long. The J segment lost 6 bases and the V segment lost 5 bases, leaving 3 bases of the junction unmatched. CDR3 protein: CAWGTGGEQYF. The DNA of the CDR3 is TGTGCCTGGGGTACAGGGGGCGAGCAGTACTTC.

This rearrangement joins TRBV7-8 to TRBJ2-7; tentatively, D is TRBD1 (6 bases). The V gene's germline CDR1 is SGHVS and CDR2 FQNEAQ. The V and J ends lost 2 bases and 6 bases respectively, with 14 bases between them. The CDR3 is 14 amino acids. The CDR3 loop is CASSLPLTGVEQYF. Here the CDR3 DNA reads TGTGCCAGCAGCTTACCCTTGACAGGTGTCGAGCAGTACTTC. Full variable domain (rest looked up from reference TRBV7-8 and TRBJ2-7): GAGVSQSPRYKVAKRGQDVALRCDPISGHVSLFWYQQALGQGPEFLTYFQNEAQLDKSGLPSDRFFAERPEGSVSTLKIQRTQQEDSAVYLCASSLPLTGVEQYFGPGTRLTVT.

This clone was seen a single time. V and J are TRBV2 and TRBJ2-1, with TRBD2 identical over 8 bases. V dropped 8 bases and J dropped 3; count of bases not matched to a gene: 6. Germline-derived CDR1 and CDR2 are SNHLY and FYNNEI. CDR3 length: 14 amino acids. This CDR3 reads CASSGSGDYNEQFF. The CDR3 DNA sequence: TGTGCCAGCTCAGGTAGCGGGGACTACAATGAGCAGTTCTTC.

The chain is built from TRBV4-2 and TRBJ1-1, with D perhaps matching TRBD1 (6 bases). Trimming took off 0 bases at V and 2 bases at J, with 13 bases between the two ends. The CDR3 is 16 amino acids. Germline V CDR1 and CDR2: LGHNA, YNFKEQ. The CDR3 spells CASSQDLRTANTEAFF. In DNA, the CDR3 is TGTGCCAGCAGCCAAGATCTTCGGACAGCCAACACTGAAGCTTTCTTT.

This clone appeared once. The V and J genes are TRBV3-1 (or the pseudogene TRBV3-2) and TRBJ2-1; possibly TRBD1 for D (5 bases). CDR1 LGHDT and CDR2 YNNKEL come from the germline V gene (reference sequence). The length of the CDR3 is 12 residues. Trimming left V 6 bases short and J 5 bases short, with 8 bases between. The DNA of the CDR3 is TGTGCCAGCAGTCAGGGAAACAATGAGCAGTTCTTC. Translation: CASSQGNNEQFF.

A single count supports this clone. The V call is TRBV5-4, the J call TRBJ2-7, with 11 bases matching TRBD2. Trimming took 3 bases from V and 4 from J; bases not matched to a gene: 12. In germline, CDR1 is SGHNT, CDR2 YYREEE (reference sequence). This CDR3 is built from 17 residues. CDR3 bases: TGTGCCAGCAGCTCCCCCACGGGGACTAGCGGAAATTACGAGCAGTACTTC. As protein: CASSSPTGTSGNYEQYF.